The 17 T cell receptor beta chains below were found in one sample sequenced in a study of control samples from healthy donors and cancer patients. The assay was immunoSEQ multiplex PCR, and TCRdb's table has in-frame clones only and misses some. The table shows 130,000 or so clones, with approximately 92% occurring only once. Sequenced input: blood. Receptor source: a man aged 35-49 years in good health.

The rearrangement links TRBV7-3 to TRBJ2-1, with D possibly TRBD2 on 5 matching bases. Trimming shortened V by 3 bases and J by 9 bases, and 18 bases separated the two germline ends. The length of the CDR3 is 15 residues. CDR1 and CDR2 (germline): SGHTA, FQGTGA. CDR3 in amino acids: CASSFLLGERGEQFF. The CDR3 DNA reads as TGTGCCAGCAGCTTTCTCCTTGGGGAACGGGGTGAGCAGTTCTTC.

The chain uses TRBV10-3 and TRBJ1-1; TRBD1 matches 7 bases. Per the germline V gene, CDR1 is ENHRY and CDR2 is SYGVKD. V lost 7 bases, J lost 4 bases, and 12 bases stayed unmatched. This CDR3 spans 15 amino acids. The CDR3 coding sequence is TGTGCCATCAATCGGGGGACAGCATCTTCCACTGAAGCTTTCTTT. It encodes CAINRGTASSTEAFF.

This rearrangement joins TRBV7-9 to TRBJ2-2; TRBD1 matches at 7 bases. The CDR3 is 13 amino acids. Germline V gene lookup returns CDR1 SEHNR and CDR2 FQNEAQ (reference sequence). The trim removed 5 bases at V and 7 bases at J, leaving 4 bases unmatched. The CDR3 DNA reads TGTGCCAGCAGCCCAACAGGGGTCGGGGAGCTGTTTTTT. The encoded protein is CASSPTGVGELFF.

In this sample, this clone turned up once. V is TRBV19 and J is TRBJ1-2, with no clear D. The V end was cut by 6 bases, the J end by 0 bases, with 8 bases between. CDR3 length equals 13 residues. Germline V gives CDR1 LNHDA, CDR2 SQIVND (reference sequence). The chain's CDR3 is CASSTLSNYGYTF. The DNA of the CDR3 is TGTGCCAGTAGCACACTGTCTAACTATGGCTACACCTTC.

This clone was found once. The rearrangement uses TRBV5-6 and TRBJ2-7, with 12 bases that match TRBD1. Germline V gives CDR1 SGHDT, CDR2 YYEEEE. The J segment lost 6 bases and the V segment lost 3 bases, leaving 7 bases of the junction unmatched. The CDR3 totals 15 residues. This CDR3 is CASSWTGTGGAEQYF. CDR3 coding DNA: TGTGCCAGCAGCTGGACCGGGACAGGGGGCGCCGAGCAGTACTTC.

This sequence joins TRBV9 and TRBJ1-3; D not certain. CDR1 and CDR2 (germline): SGDLS, YYNGEE. CDR3 length: 16 amino acids. V gave up 4 bases and J gave up 0 bases, with 14 bases separating them. The CDR3 nucleotides read TGTGCCAGCAGCTCGAGAGTAGGGTACTCTGGAAACACCATATATTTT. Translated: CASSSRVGYSGNTIYF.

J is TRBJ1-5 and V is TRBV30; no clear D. V shed 1 base and J shed 4 bases, with 5 bases lying between them. The CDR3 length is 12 residues. Germline V CDR1 and CDR2: GTSNPN, SVGIG (reference sequence). The CDR3 reads CAWSDQNQPQHF. In DNA, the CDR3 is TGTGCCTGGAGTGACCAAAATCAGCCCCAGCATTTT.

The chain has TRBV19 and TRBJ2-5; 9 bases line up with TRBD2. Germline V lookup: CDR1 LNHDA, CDR2 SQIVND (reference sequence). CDR3 length: 17 amino acids. The V segment lost 5 bases and the J segment 2 bases; nucleotides outside the gene matches: 12. The CDR3 sequence is CASSARLRGGAQETQYF. DNA of the CDR3: TGTGCCAGTAGTGCCCGACTTCGCGGGGGGGCACAAGAGACCCAGTACTTC. Filled out from reference TRBV19 and TRBJ2-5, the complete variable domain reads DGGITQSPKYLFRKEGQNVTLSCEQNLNHDAMYWYRQDPGQGLRLIYYSQIVNDFQKGDIAEGYSVSREKKESFPLTVTSAQKNPTAFYLCASSARLRGGAQETQYFGPGTRLLVL.

This clone was seen a single time. This sequence joins TRBV12-3 or TRBV12-4 and TRBJ2-5, with D possibly TRBD2 on 5 matching bases. The V end was cut by 6 bases, the J end by 4 bases, with 12 bases between. The CDR3 covers 13 residues. The CDR3 DNA follows: TGTGCCAGCAGCTACGTCACTAGAGAGACCCAGTACTTC. Protein: CASSYVTRETQYF.

This clone has a single count. The CDR3 region is CSLRRGLGSPLHF. DNA for the CDR3: TGTTCGCTGAGGAGGGGATTGGGCTCACCCCTCCACTTT. The V and J genes are TRBV30 and TRBJ1-6; D might be TRBD1 (5 bases). CDR1 and CDR2 from the germline V gene are GTSNPN and SVGIG (reference sequence). This CDR3 spans 13 amino acids.

V usage is TRBV3-1 (or the pseudogene TRBV3-2) and J usage is TRBJ1-1; unclear D gene. Trimming took 2 bases from V and 2 from J, leaving 6 bases between them. The CDR3 covers 13 residues. Germline V gene sequence: CDR1 LGHDT, CDR2 YNNKEL (reference sequence). CDR3 nucleotides: TGTGCCAGCAGCCAAACGAGAAACACTGAAGCTTTCTTT. Its translation: CASSQTRNTEAFF.

V is TRBV14 and J is TRBJ2-5; no clear D. Trimming took 3 bases from V and 1 from J, leaving 3 bases between them. Germline loops: CDR1 SGHDN, CDR2 FVKESK. The CDR3 is 12 residues long. The CDR3, as DNA: TGTGCCAGCAGCCACGTCCAAGAGACCCAGTACTTC. Protein sequence: CASSHVQETQYF.

V gene TRBV14 combines with J gene TRBJ2-3; TRBD2 aligns across 9 bases. The CDR3 sequence is 18 residues long. Germline-derived CDR1 and CDR2 are SGHDN and FVKESK. V lost 3 bases to trimming and J lost 2 bases; unmatched junction nucleotides: 12. The CDR3 region is CASSQLSGGLLITDTQYF. DNA of the CDR3: TGTGCCAGCAGCCAGCTTAGCGGGGGCCTACTTATCACAGATACGCAGTATTTT.

V and J are TRBV9 and TRBJ2-3; TRBD2 aligns across 8 bases. Germline lookup yields CDR1 SGDLS and CDR2 YYNGEE. The length of the CDR3 is 17 residues. J was trimmed by 0 bases and V by 0 bases; bases with no gene match: 6. The CDR3 here is CASSVGGAGASTDTQYF. The CDR3 region has the DNA TGTGCCAGCAGCGTAGGGGGAGCGGGGGCTAGCACAGATACGCAGTATTTT.

This chain uses TRBV4-1 with TRBJ2-2; weak D call: TRBD1 (6 bases). The CDR3 spans 16 residues. Germline V gene data show CDR1 as MGHRA and CDR2 as YSYEKL. Trimming took 2 bases from V and 1 from J, leaving 11 bases between them. CDR3 protein: CASSQLQGQNTGELFF. The CDR3 DNA sequence: TGCGCCAGCAGCCAACTTCAGGGACAGAACACCGGGGAGCTGTTTTTT.

This sequence joins TRBV5-4 and TRBJ2-3; D call uncertain. Germline values: CDR1 SGHNT, CDR2 YYREEE (reference sequence). There are 15 residues in the CDR3. V was cut by 2 bases and J by 4 bases, with 14 bases left in between. Here the CDR3 DNA reads TGTGCCAGCAGCTTACGGGCGGTGGGGTCAGATACGCAGTATTTT. Its protein product is CASSLRAVGSDTQYF. The full variable domain, with the rest looked up from reference TRBV5-4 and TRBJ2-3, is ETGVTQSPTHLIKTRGQQVTLRCSSQSGHNTVSWYQQALGQGPQFIFQYYREEENGRGNFPPRFSGLQFPNYSSELNVNALELDDSALYLCASSLRAVGSDTQYFGPGTRLTVL.

This chain uses TRBV20-1 with TRBJ1-5; D might be TRBD1 (5 bases). Germline assignment: CDR1 DFQATT and CDR2 SNEGSKA (reference sequence). The ends were cut back, 3 bases at V and 13 bases at J, with 16 bases in the middle. The CDR3 spans 12 residues. The chain's CDR3 is CSASDLRDVQHF. The CDR3 coding sequence is TGCAGTGCTAGTGATCTCCGGGACGTGCAGCATTTT.